A single TCR beta chain is shown here with its context. Its target is unknown. Generated by immunoSEQ multiplex PCR, the TCRdb table keeps only in-frame clones and is missing some. The sample records fewer than 2.5 million clones, roughly 93% being singletons. This record belongs to a study of shared clonotypes between healthy human individuals. Findings and limits, study-wide: Larger richness was generally estimated for naive than memory subsets. Only a few donors were included, so the genetic and exposure-history diversity represented was limited. An effect of sequencing depth on clonotype sharing among donors was expected. In several donors, approximately 5% of naive CD4 clonotypes appeared in common.

Trimming cost V 5 bases and J 6 bases, with 11 bases left between them. Germline lookup yields CDR1 SGHTA and CDR2 FQGNSA. The CDR3 loop spans 12 amino acids. This sequence originates from a man in his late teens or twenties in good health. Some clones in this sample may be carry-over from other donors' samples. This chain links TRBV7-2 with TRBJ2-7, with D possibly called TRBD1 or TRBD2 (6 bases each). The source material was naive CD4+ T cells from PBMCs. Described subset: CD45RA+ positively selected. CDR3 protein: CASSHPGAEQYF. In DNA form, the CDR3 reads TGTGCCAGCAGCCACCCGGGGGCCGAGCAGTACTTC.